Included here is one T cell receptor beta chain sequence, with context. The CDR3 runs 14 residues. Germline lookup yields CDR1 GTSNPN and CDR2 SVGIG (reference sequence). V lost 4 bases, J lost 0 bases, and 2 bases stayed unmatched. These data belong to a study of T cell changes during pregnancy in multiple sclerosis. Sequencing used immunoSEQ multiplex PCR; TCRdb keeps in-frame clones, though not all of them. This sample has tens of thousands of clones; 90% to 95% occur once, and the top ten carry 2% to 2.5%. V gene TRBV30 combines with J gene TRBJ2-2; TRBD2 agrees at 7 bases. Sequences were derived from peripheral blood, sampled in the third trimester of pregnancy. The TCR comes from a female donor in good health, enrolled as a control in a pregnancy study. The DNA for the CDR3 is TGTGCCTGGAAGGCGGGGGCGAACACCGGGGAGCTGTTTTTT. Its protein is CAWKAGANTGELFF. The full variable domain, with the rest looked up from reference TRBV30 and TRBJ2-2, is SQTIHQWPATLVQPVGSPLSLECTVEGTSNPNLYWYRQAAGRGLQLLFYSVGIGQISSEVPQNLSASRPQDRQFILSSKKLLLSDSGFYLCAWKAGANTGELFFGEGSRLTVL.